Listed here are 6 T cell receptor beta chains from one sample, sequenced in a study of cytomegalovirus exposure and HLA in healthy donors (dated by TCRdb to about 2017). The protocol used for the library was the immunoSEQ multiplex PCR assay. For the multiplex PCR, a mixture combining 60 forward primers for TCR Vbeta segments and 13 reverse primers for TCR Jbeta segments was used. TCRdb mirrors the immuneACCESS table, restricted to in-frame sequences. Some clones are absent from its copies; in checked studies, under half trace to an unresolved V gene, and the reason for the others is unknown. The sample has about 160,000 clones on record, 75% of them singletons. Less than 5% of the sample is taken by the ten largest. The sequenced sample was PBMCs. The receptors here all came from a male donor in good health and CMV-seronegative.

This rearrangement joins TRBV4-2 to TRBJ1-4, with 10 bases matching TRBD1. Germline loops: CDR1 LGHNA, CDR2 YNFKEQ. The ends lost 1 base at V and 6 bases at J; junction bases unmatched: 2. This CDR3 is 15 amino acids long. The CDR3 region is CASSQGGTGDEKLFF. The CDR3 DNA is TGTGCCAGCAGCCAAGGGGGGACAGGGGATGAAAAACTGTTTTTT.

This clone was counted a single time. This sequence joins TRBV2 and TRBJ2-1; 7 bases map to TRBD1. The germline gives CDR1 SNHLY, CDR2 FYNNEI. The CDR3 totals 14 residues. The junction had 8 bases not matched to a gene; V was cut back by 8 bases and J by 4 bases. DNA for the CDR3: TGTGCCAGCCTGCGAGGGGGCATTTACAATGAGCAGTTCTTC. Protein product: CASLRGGIYNEQFF.

The chain combines TRBV28 with TRBJ2-2, with unresolved D. Germline loops: CDR1 MDHEN, CDR2 SYDVKM. This CDR3 has 13 residues. The germline V and J ends were trimmed by 6 bases and 0 bases, with 5 bases remaining between them. CDR3 protein: CASRQSNTGELFF. The CDR3 nucleotides are TGTGCCAGCAGACAGTCGAACACCGGGGAGCTGTTTTTT.

This CDR3 reads CASKGGGSYNEQFF. The CDR3 nucleotides read TGTGCCAGCAAGGGGGGGGGCTCCTACAATGAGCAGTTCTTC. The rearrangement links TRBV2 to TRBJ2-1; a possible D gene is TRBD2 (7 bases). The CDR3 is 14 amino acids. In germline, CDR1 is SNHLY, CDR2 FYNNEI. Trimming removed 7 bases from V and 0 bases from J, with 10 bases in between.

V usage is TRBV4-1 and J usage is TRBJ2-3; 9 bases are a match to TRBD2. Looked up from germline, CDR1 is MGHRA and CDR2 is YSYEKL. The V and J ends lost 6 bases and 1 base, in that order; junction bases with no gene match: 2. The CDR3 has 14 amino acids. CDR3 bases: TGCGCCAGCAGTCAGCGGGGGGGCACAGATACGCAGTATTTT. It is translated as CASSQRGGTDTQYF.

This clone was recorded only once. The chain employs TRBV28 and TRBJ2-5; 9 bases line up with TRBD1. The end of the DNA fits TRBJ2-7 better, so the J call may be wrong. Per the germline V gene, CDR1 is MDHEN and CDR2 is SYDVKM. CDR3 size: 15 residues. The CDR3 DNA follows: TGTGCCAGCAGTGAGCCGGGACAGGGTTCCTACGAGCAGTACTTC. It is translated as CASSEPGQGSYEQYF.